This T cell receptor beta chain was captured by sequencing in a study of cytomegalovirus exposure and HLA in healthy donors. The wider study: Unique TCRs numbering roughly 85 million, obtained from HLA-typed donors, made up an early data release. Study observations and caveats: Segments of the TCR beta V type were, in most cases, productive about 90% or about 30% of the time in an earlier analysis. The study listed some 160 cytomegalovirus-associated TCR beta chains.

Primers for the PCR totalled 60 Vbeta and 13 Jbeta. Profiled with immunoSEQ multiplex PCR; TCRdb holds only in-frame clones, not every one. The repertoire has 100,000 or so clones, about four fifths of them found once; the top ten carry roughly 1.2%. This clone was seen only once. As yet, its antigen is unknown. Germline loops: CDR1 MNHEY, CDR2 SMNVEV (reference sequence). CDR3 length: 13 residues. V lost 6 bases to trimming and J lost 6 bases, with 14 bases between them. At sampling all donors were nominally healthy, likely with unrecorded immune exposures. Material for sequencing was PBMCs. The V and J genes are TRBV27 and TRBJ1-2; tentative D call: TRBD1 (5 bases). This clonotype was sampled from a man aged 35 to 55 in good health and CMV-seronegative. As DNA, the CDR3 is TGTGCCAGCAGGGCGACAGCAACTCATGGCTACACCTTC. This sequence encodes CASRATATHGYTF.